This entry is about one TCR beta chain. The entry originates in a study of blood T cell repertoires in COVID-19. Profiled with immunoSEQ multiplex PCR; TCRdb holds only in-frame clones, not every one. The sample holds under 300,000 clones; about nine tenths are singletons and the top ten take over 6%. Participants came from 24 US areas, aged roughly 18 to 89 years. Trimming took off 7 bases at V and 4 bases at J, with 14 bases between the two ends. Germline values: CDR1 SGDLS, CDR2 YYNGEE. The CDR3 extends over 13 amino acids. The chain employs TRBV9 and TRBJ1-1; perhaps TRBD1 as D (5 bases). The sequenced sample was PBMCs or T cells enriched from blood (not recorded which). This clonotype was sampled from a woman aged 30 to 39 with acute COVID-19. The CDR3 reads CASCQGWSTEAFF. The CDR3 region has the DNA TGTGCCAGCTGTCAGGGCTGGAGCACTGAAGCTTTCTTT.